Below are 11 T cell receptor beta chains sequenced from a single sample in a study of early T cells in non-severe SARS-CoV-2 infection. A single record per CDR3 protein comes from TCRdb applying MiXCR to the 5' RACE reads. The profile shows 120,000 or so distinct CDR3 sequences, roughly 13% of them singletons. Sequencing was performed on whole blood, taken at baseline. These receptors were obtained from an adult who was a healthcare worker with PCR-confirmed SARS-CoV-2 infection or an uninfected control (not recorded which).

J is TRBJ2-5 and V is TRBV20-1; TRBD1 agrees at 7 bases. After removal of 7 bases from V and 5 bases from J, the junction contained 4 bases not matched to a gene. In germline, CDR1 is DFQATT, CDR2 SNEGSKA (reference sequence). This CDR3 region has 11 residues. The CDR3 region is CSVDRAETQYF. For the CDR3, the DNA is TGCAGTGTCGACAGGGCCGAGACCCAGTACTTC.

The CDR3 loop is CASKTGGAANEKLFF. CDR3 DNA: TGTGCCAGCAAGACTGGTGGGGCCGCTAATGAAAAACTGTTTTTT. The chain is built from TRBV6-6 and TRBJ1-4, with a weak D call TRBD1 (5 bases). Germline CDR1 is MNHNY and CDR2 is SVGAGI (reference sequence). The CDR3 is 15 residues long. V was trimmed by 7 bases and J by 3 bases, leaving 15 bases between them.

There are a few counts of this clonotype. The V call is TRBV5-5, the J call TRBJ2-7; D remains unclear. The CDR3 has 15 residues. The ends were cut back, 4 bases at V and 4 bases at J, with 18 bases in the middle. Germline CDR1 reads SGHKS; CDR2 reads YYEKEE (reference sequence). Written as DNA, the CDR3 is TGTGCCAGCAGCCCTTTTAACCAACGGTCTTACGAGCAGTACTTC. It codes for CASSPFNQRSYEQYF.

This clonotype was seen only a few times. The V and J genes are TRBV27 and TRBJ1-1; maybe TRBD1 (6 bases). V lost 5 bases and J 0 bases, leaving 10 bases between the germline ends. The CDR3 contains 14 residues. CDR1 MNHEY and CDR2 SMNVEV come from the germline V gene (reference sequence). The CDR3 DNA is TGTGCCAGCAGTAGAGGGGGTGTGAACACTGAAGCTTTCTTT. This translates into CASSRGGVNTEAFF.

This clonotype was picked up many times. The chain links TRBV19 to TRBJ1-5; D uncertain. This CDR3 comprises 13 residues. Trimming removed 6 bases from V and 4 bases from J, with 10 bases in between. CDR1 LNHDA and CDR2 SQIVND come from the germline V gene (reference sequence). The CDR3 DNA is TGTGCCAGTAGACGGGCCTTAAATCAGCCCCAGCATTTT. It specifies CASRRALNQPQHF.

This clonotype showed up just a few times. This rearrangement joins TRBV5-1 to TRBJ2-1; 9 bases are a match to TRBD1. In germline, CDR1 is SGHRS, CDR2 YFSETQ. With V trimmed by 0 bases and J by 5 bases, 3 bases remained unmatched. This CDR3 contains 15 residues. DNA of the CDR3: TGCGCCAGCAGCTTGGGTGGACAGGGGAACAATGAGCAGTTCTTC. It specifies CASSLGGQGNNEQFF.

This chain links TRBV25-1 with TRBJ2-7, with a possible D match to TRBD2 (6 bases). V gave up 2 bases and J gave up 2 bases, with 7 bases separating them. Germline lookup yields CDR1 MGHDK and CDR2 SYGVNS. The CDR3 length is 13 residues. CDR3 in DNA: TGTGCCAGCAGTGAAGCGGGAACCTACGAGCAGTACTTC. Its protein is CASSEAGTYEQYF.

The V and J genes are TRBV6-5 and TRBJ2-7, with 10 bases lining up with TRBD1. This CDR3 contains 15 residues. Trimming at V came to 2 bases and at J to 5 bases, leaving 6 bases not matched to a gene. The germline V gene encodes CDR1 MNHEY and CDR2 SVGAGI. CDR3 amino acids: CASSYEGQGGDEQYF. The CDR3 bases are TGTGCCAGCAGTTACGAAGGACAGGGGGGAGACGAGCAGTACTTC.

Here the CDR3 DNA reads TGTGCCAGCAGCGTAGGAGGGGGGACTAGTTGGAATGAGCAGTTCTTC. This translates into CASSVGGGTSWNEQFF. This chain joins TRBV9 and TRBJ2-1; 8 nucleotides line up with TRBD2. V shed 0 bases, J shed 7 bases, and the junction held 9 bases outside the gene matches. CDR1 SGDLS and CDR2 YYNGEE come from the germline V gene. The CDR3 consists of 16 residues.

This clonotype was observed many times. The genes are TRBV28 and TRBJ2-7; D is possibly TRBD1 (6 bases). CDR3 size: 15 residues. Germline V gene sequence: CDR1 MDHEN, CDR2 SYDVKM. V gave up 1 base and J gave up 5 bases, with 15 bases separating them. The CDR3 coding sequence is TGTGCCAGCAGTTTATCGGCCGCAGGGGACAACGAGCAGTACTTC. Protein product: CASSLSAAGDNEQYF.

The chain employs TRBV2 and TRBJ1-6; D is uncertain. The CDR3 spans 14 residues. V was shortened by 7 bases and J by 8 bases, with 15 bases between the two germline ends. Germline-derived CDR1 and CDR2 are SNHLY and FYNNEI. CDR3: CASNGILLDSPLHF. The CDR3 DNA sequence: TGTGCCAGCAACGGAATTCTTCTAGATTCACCCCTCCACTTT.